The next 12 T cell receptor beta chains were all read from a single sample in a study of response to subunit inactivated influenza vaccine (dated by TCRdb to the late 2010s). The library was generated by RT-PCR. These reads were obtained on an Illumina HiSeq 2500. TCRdb's own reprocessing of the public reads used fastp at Q25 and MiXCR and kept productive beta chains. Merged by CDR3 protein, the rows form single entries marked with the most common genes and DNA. This sample gives 450,000 to 600,000 distinct CDR3 sequences in total; 15% to 20% of them show up just once. The biggest ten clones account for 2.5% to 3.5% of the sample. Sample: CD4+ T cells sorted from PBMCs, taken approximately 25 months after vaccination. Receptor source: a man between 50 and 69 years old who received an inactivated influenza vaccine. Donor details come from another sample of the same person, matched by shared clones.

In this sample, this clonotype turned up a few times. The chain employs TRBV7-2 and TRBJ2-2, with 7 bases lining up with TRBD1. Germline assignment: CDR1 SGHTA and CDR2 FQGNSA. The CDR3 has 15 residues. Germline trimming cut 3 bases from V and 7 bases from J; bases unmatched to any gene: 8. In DNA, the CDR3 is TGTGCCAGCAGCTTGATGAGGGGGCCGGTCGGGGAGCTGTTTTTT. Protein sequence: CASSLMRGPVGELFF.

This clonotype appeared a single time. The CDR3 loop reads CASSLFRDRGAEQYF. CDR3 nucleotide sequence: TGTGCCAGCAGCTTATTCCGGGACAGGGGAGCCGAGCAGTACTTC. V gene TRBV9 combines with J gene TRBJ2-7; 10 bases agree with TRBD1. CDR3 length: 15 residues. V trimming: 4 bases; J trimming: 6 bases; junction bases outside the gene matches: 10. Germline V CDR1 and CDR2: SGDLS, YYNGEE.

This clonotype was recorded a few times. The rearrangement uses TRBV20-1 and TRBJ2-2; the D gene is possibly TRBD1 (5 bases). Trimming shortened V by 0 bases and J by 7 bases, and 6 bases separated the two germline ends. CDR3 size: 12 residues. The germline V gene has CDR1 DFQATT and CDR2 SNEGSKA (reference sequence). The CDR3 loop is CSARDQGGELFF. CDR3 nucleotides: TGCAGTGCTAGAGATCAGGGCGGGGAGCTGTTTTTT.

This clonotype has more than one count but fewer than ten. J is TRBJ1-5 and V is TRBV4-2; 9 positions match TRBD1. Trimming at V came to 3 bases and at J to 7 bases, leaving 7 bases not matched to a gene. This CDR3 has 15 amino acids. Germline assignment: CDR1 LGHNA and CDR2 YNFKEQ. CDR3 in amino acids: CASSQERQGDQPQHF. In nucleotides, the CDR3 is TGTGCCAGCAGCCAGGAACGACAGGGGGACCAGCCCCAGCATTTT.

This clonotype appeared a few times. J is TRBJ2-1 and V is TRBV18, with D perhaps assigned TRBD1 or TRBD2 (5 bases each). V was shortened by 4 bases and J by 10 bases, with 14 bases between the two germline ends. The CDR3 consists of 13 residues. The V gene's germline CDR1 is KGHSH and CDR2 LQKENI. For the CDR3, the DNA is TGTGCCAGCTCACAAGGGACCCTCCAAGAGCAGTTCTTC. As protein: CASSQGTLQEQFF.

The J gene is TRBJ2-7, the V gene TRBV6-2 or TRBV6-3; TRBD2 matches 8 bases. The CDR3 sequence is 16 residues long. J lost 4 bases, V lost 6 bases, and 14 bases had no gene match. Germline CDR1 is MNHEY and CDR2 is SVGEGT. The CDR3 DNA sequence: TGTGCCAGCAGATCGTCTGTCGGGGGGGCCGAGTACGAGCAGTACTTC. This gives the protein CASRSSVGGAEYEQYF.

In its sample, this clonotype was seen a few times. The rearrangement uses TRBV4-3 and TRBJ2-5; 13 bases align to TRBD2. J was trimmed by 6 bases and V by 0 bases; bases with no gene match: 4. Germline lookup yields CDR1 LGHNA and CDR2 YSLEER. The CDR3 is 16 residues long. DNA of the CDR3: TGCGCCAGCAGCCAAGATAGACTAGCGGGAGGAAAGACCCAGTACTTC. It specifies CASSQDRLAGGKTQYF.

This clonotype was seen more than once but under ten times. The gene calls are TRBV5-1 and TRBJ2-1; D may match TRBD1 or TRBD2 (6 bases each). Trimming pared 3 bases from V and 12 bases from J, leaving 16 bases between. CDR1 and CDR2 from the germline V gene are SGHRS and YFSETQ. The CDR3 has 13 amino acids. The CDR3 protein is CASSSGALARQFF. The DNA of the CDR3 is TGCGCCAGCAGCTCAGGGGCTCTAGCGCGGCAGTTCTTC.

This clonotype occurred a few times. This chain joins TRBV7-9 and TRBJ2-2; possible D gene TRBD2, 7 bases. Germline-derived CDR1 and CDR2 are SEHNR and FQNEAQ (reference sequence). The CDR3 contains 16 residues. V lost 5 bases and J lost 3, with 16 bases in between. The CDR3 nucleotides read TGTGCCAGCAGCCTCCTGGGGGGGCAAGACACCGGGGAGCTGTTTTTT. It yields the protein CASSLLGGQDTGELFF.

The rearrangement joins TRBV7-2 to TRBJ2-5; 7 bases match TRBD2. The V segment lost 1 base and the J segment 2 bases; nucleotides outside the gene matches: 7. The germline CDR1 and CDR2 sequences are SGHTA and FQGNSA. The CDR3 is 16 residues long. The CDR3 protein is CASSLVPGGRQETQYF. DNA for the CDR3: TGTGCCAGCAGCTTAGTCCCGGGGGGAAGGCAAGAGACCCAGTACTTC.

This clonotype has a count of ten or more. The V and J genes are TRBV27 and TRBJ1-1; D is possibly TRBD1 (5 bases). CDR3 length equals 15 residues. V was cut by 0 bases and J by 3 bases, with 11 bases left in between. CDR1 and CDR2 from the germline V gene are MNHEY and SMNVEV (reference sequence). The CDR3: CASSLSGTGHTEAFF. The CDR3 nucleotides are TGTGCCAGCAGTTTATCGGGTACAGGACACACTGAAGCTTTCTTT.

At least ten counts were recorded for this clonotype. This chain connects TRBV27 to TRBJ1-1; 11 nucleotides align to TRBD1. CDR3 length: 15 residues. Germline lookup yields CDR1 MNHEY and CDR2 SMNVEV (reference sequence). With 4 bases clipped from V and 2 bases from J, the junction kept 3 bases outside the gene matches. CDR3 loop: CASSSGTGGNTEAFF. The DNA for the CDR3 is TGTGCCAGCAGTTCCGGGACAGGGGGTAACACTGAAGCTTTCTTT.